A single sample is the source of the 27 T cell receptor beta chains below, sequenced in a study of cytomegalovirus exposure and HLA in healthy donors. With 60 Vbeta and 13 Jbeta primers, the PCR was carried out. Some clones are missing from TCRdb's copy, which holds only in-frame ones; the method was immunoSEQ multiplex PCR. Of more than 85,000 clones listed, about 76% are singletons. Sequencing input: PBMCs. The receptors originated from a man aged 35-49 years in good health and CMV-seronegative.

This clone was seen just once. This sequence joins TRBV6-6 and TRBJ1-2; tentatively, D is TRBD1 (5 bases). V gave up 6 bases and J gave up 6 bases, with 14 bases separating them. The CDR3 has 13 residues. The germline V gene encodes CDR1 MNHNY and CDR2 SVGAGI (reference sequence). The CDR3 bases are TGTGCCAGCAGGAAAAAGGGGACTGATGGCTACACCTTC. Translating it yields CASRKKGTDGYTF.

The V call is TRBV7-8, the J call TRBJ2-1; TRBD1 agrees at 7 bases. The germline CDR1 and CDR2 sequences are SGHVS and FQNEAQ. The trim removed 5 bases at V and 6 bases at J, leaving 7 bases unmatched. CDR3 length: 14 amino acids. The CDR3 is CASSPKRQGNEQFF. CDR3 DNA: TGTGCCAGCAGCCCAAAGCGACAGGGCAATGAGCAGTTCTTC. The complete variable domain, with remaining parts taken from reference TRBV7-8 and TRBJ2-1, reads GAGVSQSPRYKVAKRGQDVALRCDPISGHVSLFWYQQALGQGPEFLTYFQNEAQLDKSGLPSDRFFAERPEGSVSTLKIQRTQQEDSAVYLCASSPKRQGNEQFFGPGTRLTVL.

This clone was seen a few times. The rearrangement links TRBV6-1 to TRBJ2-1; TRBD2 agrees at 12 bases. J was trimmed by 4 bases and V by 7 bases; bases with no gene match: 5. CDR1 is MNHNS and CDR2 is SASEGT in the germline V gene. The CDR3 has 15 amino acids. CDR3 coding DNA: TGTGCCAGCAAGACGGGACTAGCGGGTTACAATGAGCAGTTCTTC. Protein sequence: CASKTGLAGYNEQFF.

The V gene is TRBV4-3, the J gene TRBJ2-7, with 10 bases identical to TRBD1. The junction had 5 bases not matched to a gene; V was cut back by 3 bases and J by 0 bases. Germline V gives CDR1 LGHNA, CDR2 YSLEER. The CDR3 has 16 residues. The CDR3 DNA is TGCGCCAGCAGCCAGATATGGACAGGGGGCTCCTACGAGCAGTACTTC. Amino acids: CASSQIWTGGSYEQYF.

This chain uses TRBV29-1 with TRBJ2-4; D remains unclear. The V and J ends lost 5 bases and 0 bases respectively, with 11 bases between them. There are 14 residues in the CDR3. Germline loops: CDR1 SQVTM, CDR2 ANQGSEA. Written as DNA, the CDR3 is TGCAGCGTTCGTGTTCAACTAGCCAAAAACATTCAGTACTTC. Its translation is CSVRVQLAKNIQYF.

The chain is built from TRBV6-1 and TRBJ1-5; D gene unclear. Germline assignment: CDR1 MNHNS and CDR2 SASEGT. The CDR3 extends over 16 amino acids. Deletions cut 1 base from V and 0 bases from J, with 10 bases between. The CDR3 bases are TGTGCCAGCAGTGAAGAGAACAGCTATAGCAATCAGCCCCAGCATTTT. This translates into CASSEENSYSNQPQHF.

In regard to this clone: This specimen includes other DNA sequences encoding the same CDR3. CDR3 nucleotide sequence: TGTGCCAGCAGCCTAGCGGGGGGCACAGATACGCAGTATTTT. Translation gives CASSLAGGTDTQYF. This sequence joins TRBV6-4 and TRBJ2-3, with 10 nucleotides matching TRBD2. The CDR3 spans 14 residues. V was clipped by 6 bases and J by 1 base; unmatched bases: 1. Germline V CDR1 and CDR2: MRHNA, SNTAGT.

This chain uses TRBV7-2 with TRBJ1-2; D remains ambiguous. The V end lost 3 bases, the J end lost 8 bases, and 7 bases lay between the germline ends. Germline values: CDR1 SGHTA, CDR2 FQGNSA. The CDR3 runs to 11 residues. CDR3 sequence: CASSFGAGYTF. CDR3 nucleotides: TGTGCCAGCAGCTTCGGTGCGGGCTACACCTTC.

This chain connects TRBV19 to TRBJ1-2; 8 bases are a match to TRBD1. In germline, CDR1 is LNHDA, CDR2 SQIVND (reference sequence). This CDR3 region has 16 residues. V lost 5 bases, J lost 0 bases, and 8 bases stayed unmatched. DNA for the CDR3: TGTGCCAGTAGTGGCCGGGACAGGCATTCTAACTATGGCTACACCTTC. This codes for CASSGRDRHSNYGYTF.

This clone was seen just once. The gene calls are TRBV27 and TRBJ1-1; tentative D call: TRBD1 (6 bases). Germline V gives CDR1 MNHEY, CDR2 SMNVEV (reference sequence). This CDR3 has 13 amino acids. Trimming shortened V by 5 bases and J by 4 bases, and 11 bases separated the two germline ends. CDR3 sequence: CASSQQGSTEAFF. The DNA for the CDR3 is TGTGCCAGCAGTCAACAGGGTAGCACTGAAGCTTTCTTT.

The chain is built from TRBV5-1 and TRBJ2-5; a weak D match, TRBD1 (6 bases). This CDR3 is built from 15 residues. Germline V gene lookup returns CDR1 SGHRS and CDR2 YFSETQ. V was shortened by 2 bases and J by 3 bases, with 14 bases between the two germline ends. As DNA, the CDR3 is TGCGCCAGCAGCTTAGGGGTTGCAGGGGAAGAGACCCAGTACTTC. Translated, it gives CASSLGVAGEETQYF.

The V call is TRBV7-8, the J call TRBJ2-3; maybe TRBD1 (5 bases). Per germline, CDR1 SGHVS and CDR2 FQNEAQ. This CDR3 is built from 13 residues. The V end was cut by 5 bases, the J end by 4 bases, with 10 bases between. CDR3 sequence: CASSPGKPDTQYF. Written as DNA, the CDR3 is TGTGCCAGCAGCCCAGGGAAGCCAGATACGCAGTATTTT.

The chain recombines TRBV6-1 with TRBJ2-2, with 7 positions matching TRBD2. This CDR3 has 18 amino acids. With V trimmed by 3 bases and J by 5 bases, 15 bases remained unmatched. Germline assignment: CDR1 MNHNS and CDR2 SASEGT. In DNA form, the CDR3 reads TGTGCCAGCAGTGAGCCGACTAGGCTCGGGGGGAAGACCGGGGAGCTGTTTTTT. This codes for CASSEPTRLGGKTGELFF.

This chain uses TRBV19 with TRBJ1-5; 8 bases are shared with TRBD1. The CDR3 totals 13 residues. Trimming at V came to 6 bases and at J to 6 bases, leaving 4 bases not matched to a gene. Germline assignment: CDR1 LNHDA and CDR2 SQIVND (reference sequence). CDR3 bases: TGTGCCAGTAGGGACAGGGATAGTCAGCCCCAGCATTTT. It encodes CASRDRDSQPQHF.

In this sample, this clone turned up a few times. The chain couples TRBV29-1 to TRBJ1-1; the match to TRBD1 covers 8 bases. The V segment lost 7 bases and the J segment 0 bases; nucleotides outside the gene matches: 7. Germline lookup yields CDR1 SQVTM and CDR2 ANQGSEA. The CDR3 length is 14 residues. CDR3 amino acids: CSAVQTGVNTEAFF. CDR3 DNA sequence: TGCAGCGCCGTCCAGACAGGGGTGAACACTGAAGCTTTCTTT.

The CDR3 region is CASSHGGTVFNEKLFF. The CDR3 coding sequence is TGCGCCAGCAGCCATGGTGGGACAGTATTTAATGAAAAACTGTTTTTT. V and J are TRBV4-3 and TRBJ1-4; TRBD1 matches 7 bases. Germline CDR1 reads LGHNA; CDR2 reads YSLEER. The junction had 8 bases not matched to a gene; V was cut back by 3 bases and J by 4 bases. The length of the CDR3 is 16 residues.

The chain uses TRBV7-9 and TRBJ2-7; 9 bases are a match to TRBD1. CDR3 size: 16 residues. Germline V gene data show CDR1 as SEHNR and CDR2 as FQNEAQ (reference sequence). The junction had 10 bases not matched to a gene; V was cut back by 1 base and J by 6 bases. The CDR3 nucleotides read TGTGCCAGCAGCTTAGATCTGGGACAGGGACCCCTCGAGCAGTACTTC. Translating it yields CASSLDLGQGPLEQYF.

The chain combines TRBV9 with TRBJ2-7; tentative D call: TRBD2 (6 bases). Germline CDR1 reads SGDLS; CDR2 reads YYNGEE. CDR3 length equals 13 residues. V dropped 3 bases and J dropped 5 bases, with 12 bases sitting between them. The CDR3 sequence is CASSASEFNEQYF. In DNA, the CDR3 is TGTGCCAGCAGCGCTAGCGAGTTCAACGAGCAGTACTTC.

The chain uses TRBV2 and TRBJ1-2; weak D call: TRBD1 (6 bases). There are 12 residues in the CDR3. Germline loops: CDR1 SNHLY, CDR2 FYNNEI. V dropped 10 bases and J dropped 5 bases, with 14 bases sitting between them. This chain's CDR3 is CATSPQGYGYTF. The CDR3, as DNA: TGTGCCACCTCACCCCAGGGGTATGGCTACACCTTC.

The chain combines TRBV6-5 with TRBJ2-7; D is perhaps TRBD1 (6 bases). Per germline, CDR1 MNHEY and CDR2 SVGAGI. This CDR3 is 15 amino acids long. Trimming removed 3 bases from V and 3 bases from J, with 15 bases in between. The CDR3 nucleotides read TGTGCCAGCAGTTATGGGGGCGGAATTGGCTACGAGCAGTACTTC. This encodes CASSYGGGIGYEQYF.

The V gene is TRBV11-1, the J gene TRBJ2-5, with 7 bases identical to TRBD1. TRBJ2-7 matches the DNA end more closely, so the J call is doubtful. CDR3 length equals 15 residues. Looked up from germline, CDR1 is SGHAT and CDR2 is FQDESV (reference sequence). In nucleotides, the CDR3 is TGTGCCAGCAGCCTAACAGGGGCCCTAACCTACGAGCAGTACTTC. As protein: CASSLTGALTYEQYF.

J is TRBJ2-1 and V is TRBV6-1; 9 bases fit TRBD2. Germline CDR1 MNHNS, CDR2 SASEGT. Trimming took 6 bases from V and 9 from J; bases not matched to a gene: 9. This CDR3 is built from 14 residues. DNA of the CDR3: TGTGCCAGCAGGCGGGGCGGGGGGGTGGCTGAGCAGTTCTTC. It codes for CASRRGGGVAEQFF.

The chain joins TRBV4-1 to TRBJ2-6; 13 bases are shared with TRBD2. The CDR3 runs to 20 residues. V shed 4 bases, J shed 2 bases, and the junction held 11 bases outside the gene matches. The germline V gene encodes CDR1 MGHRA and CDR2 YSYEKL. CDR3 coding DNA: TGCGCCAGCAGCCTCCGACTAGCGGGGGGCCGAACCCCTGGGGCCAACGTCCTGACTTTC. Its protein is CASSLRLAGGRTPGANVLTF.

The chain combines TRBV7-9 with TRBJ2-3; D might be TRBD2 (6 bases). This CDR3 is built from 16 residues. The V end lost 0 bases, the J end lost 2 bases, and 12 bases lay between the germline ends. The germline CDR1 and CDR2 sequences are SEHNR and FQNEAQ (reference sequence). CDR3: CASSLARGGYTDTQYF. The CDR3 DNA sequence: TGTGCCAGCAGCTTAGCGCGCGGAGGGTACACAGATACGCAGTATTTT. The full variable domain, rest sourced from reference TRBV7-9 and TRBJ2-3, is DTGVSQNPRHKITKRGQNVTFRCDPISEHNRLYWYRQTLGQGPEFLTYFQNEAQLEKSRLLSDRFSAERPKGSFSTLEIQRTEQGDSAMYLCASSLARGGYTDTQYFGPGTRLTVL.

This chain links TRBV28 with TRBJ2-3; D possibly corresponds to TRBD1 (6 bases). The CDR3 contains 14 residues. V gave up 11 bases and J gave up 0 bases, with 15 bases separating them. The germline gives CDR1 MDHEN, CDR2 SYDVKM. This CDR3 reads CASQDGTSTDTQYF. The DNA of the CDR3 is TGTGCCTCCCAAGACGGGACAAGCACAGATACGCAGTATTTT.

The chain employs TRBV6-1 and TRBJ1-3; D is ambiguous. Germline values: CDR1 MNHNS, CDR2 SASEGT. The V gene lost 5 bases and the J gene lost 0 bases, with 11 bases spanning the gap. The CDR3 loop spans 15 amino acids. The CDR3 region has the DNA TGTGCCAGCAGTTTAATATTCTACTCTGGAAACACCATATATTTT. Protein product: CASSLIFYSGNTIYF.

The chain carries TRBV15 and TRBJ1-5, with no clear D. CDR1 is LNHNV, CDR2 YYDKDF, per germline (reference sequence). The CDR3 spans 14 residues. Trimming left V 1 base short and J 6 bases short, with 10 bases between. The CDR3 reads CATSRARHGQPQHF. The DNA for the CDR3 is TGTGCCACCAGCAGAGCCCGACATGGTCAGCCCCAGCATTTT. The whole variable domain, filled in from reference TRBV15 and TRBJ1-5, reads DAMVIQNPRYQVTQFGKPVTLSCSQTLNHNVMYWYQQKSSQAPKLLFHYYDKDFNNEADTPDNFQSRRPNTSFCFLDIRSPGLGDTAMYLCATSRARHGQPQHFGDGTRLSIL.